Following are 24 T cell receptor beta chains from one sample sequenced in a study of shared clonotypes between healthy human individuals. The protocol was immunoSEQ multiplex PCR, while the TCRdb copy is restricted to in-frame clones and leaves out a portion. The table records 2 million to 3 million clones, more than 85% of them present only once. Material: naive CD4+ T cells from PBMCs. The subset here: CD45RA+ positively selected. All receptors come from a man aged 18 to 29 in good health. Some clones in this sample may be carry-over from other donors' samples.

This clone was seen a single time. The V gene is TRBV7-6, the J gene TRBJ1-4, with 7 bases identical to TRBD1. The germline V gene encodes CDR1 SGHVS and CDR2 FNYEAQ. The V gene end was trimmed by 4 bases and the J gene end by 0 bases; junction bases not matched to a gene: 11. CDR3 size: 18 residues. The CDR3 is CASSSANRGLATNEKLFF. The DNA for the CDR3 is TGTGCCAGCAGCTCAGCCAACAGGGGCTTAGCAACTAATGAAAAACTGTTTTTT.

V is TRBV28 and J is TRBJ2-3; 7 bases map to TRBD2. This CDR3 spans 12 amino acids. Germline values: CDR1 MDHEN, CDR2 SYDVKM. V trimming: 11 bases; J trimming: 2 bases; junction bases outside the gene matches: 4. The CDR3, as DNA: TGTGCCGGGGGAGGGACCACAGATACGCAGTATTTT. Translation gives CAGGGTTDTQYF.

As DNA, the CDR3 is TGTGCCAGCAGTTTGTTAGAGAATGAGCAGTTCTTC. The encoded protein is CASSLLENEQFF. The rearrangement joins TRBV28 to TRBJ2-1, with D unresolved. Trimming took off 3 bases at V and 7 bases at J, with 7 bases between the two ends. The CDR3 has 12 amino acids. The germline CDR1 and CDR2 sequences are MDHEN and SYDVKM.

In the case of this clone: The sample carries other DNA sequences with the same CDR3. The chain carries TRBV6-1 and TRBJ2-5; 8 bases are a match to TRBD1. This CDR3 has 12 residues. Germline V CDR1 and CDR2: MNHNS, SASEGT. The trim removed 8 bases at V and 2 bases at J, leaving 1 base unmatched. CDR3 DNA: TGTGCCAGCCGGGACAGGCAAGAGACCCAGTACTTC. It translates to CASRDRQETQYF.

The V gene is TRBV25-1, the J gene TRBJ2-1, with TRBD2 identical over 7 bases. The CDR3 has 14 amino acids. The germline CDR1 and CDR2 sequences are MGHDK and SYGVNS. Trimming cost V 5 bases and J 5 bases; bases outside gene matches: 6. As DNA, the CDR3 is TGTGCCAGCAGTTCTAGCGGAAGCGACAATGAGCAGTTCTTC. It is translated as CASSSSGSDNEQFF.

V is TRBV10-3 and J is TRBJ2-7; D tentatively fits TRBD1 or TRBD2 (7 bases each). The V end lost 3 bases, the J end lost 7 bases, and 25 bases lay between the germline ends. Germline V gene lookup returns CDR1 ENHRY and CDR2 SYGVKD. The CDR3 loop spans 17 amino acids. The CDR3 here is CAISDQPGGGITIEQYF. CDR3 nucleotides: TGTGCCATCAGTGATCAGCCAGGGGGAGGGATTACGATTGAGCAGTACTTC.

V usage is TRBV6-5 and J usage is TRBJ2-6; unclear D gene. Germline CDR1 MNHEY, CDR2 SVGAGI. Between the trimmed V and J ends, which lost 6 bases and 0 bases, there was a span of 6 bases. There are 14 residues in the CDR3. Here the CDR3 reads CASSSDSGANVLTF. In DNA, the CDR3 is TGTGCCAGCAGCTCAGACTCTGGGGCCAACGTCCTGACTTTC.

The CDR3 DNA sequence: TGTGCCAGCAGCTTAAATAGGGGCAGGGGGCTGGCCAATGAGCAGTTCTTC. This sequence encodes CASSLNRGRGLANEQFF. The V and J genes are TRBV7-3 and TRBJ2-1; 8 bases match TRBD1. Germline V gives CDR1 SGHTA, CDR2 FQGTGA. The J segment lost 6 bases and the V segment lost 1 base, leaving 11 bases of the junction unmatched. There are 17 residues in the CDR3.

The chain has TRBV2 and TRBJ2-1; 8 bases agree with TRBD2. The CDR3 totals 15 residues. Germline V gives CDR1 SNHLY, CDR2 FYNNEI. V was pared by 6 bases and J by 1 base, with 5 bases of the junction left unmatched. The CDR3, as DNA: TGTGCCAGCAGCACTAGCGGAGGATCCTACAATGAGCAGTTCTTC. Translating gives CASSTSGGSYNEQFF. The full variable domain, rest sourced from reference TRBV2 and TRBJ2-1, is EPEVTQTPSHQVTQMGQEVILRCVPISNHLYFYWYRQILGQKVEFLVSFYNNEISEKSEIFDDQFSVERPDGSNFTLKIRSTKLEDSAMYFCASSTSGGSYNEQFFGPGTRLTVL.

Remarks on this clone: In the same sample, other DNA sequences code for this CDR3. Written as DNA, the CDR3 is TGTGCCAGCAGCGTAGTAGGGGCGGCAGATACGCAGTATTTT. Protein: CASSVVGAADTQYF. The chain is built from TRBV9 and TRBJ2-3; tentatively, D is TRBD1 (5 bases). The CDR3 has 14 amino acids. Per germline, CDR1 SGDLS and CDR2 YYNGEE. V gave up 0 bases and J gave up 4 bases, with 9 bases separating them.

In the case of this clone: Other DNA sequences in the sample encode the same CDR3. The chain joins TRBV19 to TRBJ2-3; D unclear. This CDR3 comprises 11 residues. Looked up from germline, CDR1 is LNHDA and CDR2 is SQIVND (reference sequence). V lost 1 base to trimming and J lost 5 bases, with 1 base between them. CDR3 loop: CASSIVDTQYF. CDR3 coding DNA: TGTGCCAGTAGTATAGTAGATACGCAGTATTTT.

The V call is TRBV7-9, the J call TRBJ1-5, with a weak D call TRBD1 (6 bases). The CDR3 extends over 15 amino acids. Per the germline V gene, CDR1 is SEHNR and CDR2 is FQNEAQ (reference sequence). V was shortened by 4 bases and J by 6 bases, with 16 bases between the two germline ends. Here the CDR3 DNA reads TGTGCCAGCAGCTCCACCAGGGGTGGGGGTCAGCCCCAGCATTTT. The encoded protein is CASSSTRGGGQPQHF. The whole variable domain, filled in from reference TRBV7-9 and TRBJ1-5, reads DTGVSQNPRHKITKRGQNVTFRCDPISEHNRLYWYRQTLGQGPEFLTYFQNEAQLEKSRLLSDRFSAERPKGSFSTLEIQRTEQGDSAMYLCASSSTRGGGQPQHFGDGTRLSIL.

V is TRBV27 and J is TRBJ1-2; D uncertain. The V gene lost 7 bases and the J gene lost 4 bases, with 10 bases spanning the gap. Germline assignment: CDR1 MNHEY and CDR2 SMNVEV (reference sequence). The CDR3 length is 12 residues. CDR3 bases: TGTGCCAGCATACGGGAACTCTATGGCTACACCTTC. Encoded protein: CASIRELYGYTF.

The J gene is TRBJ1-2, the V gene TRBV27, with TRBD1 identical over 11 bases. This CDR3 comprises 15 residues. CDR1 is MNHEY and CDR2 is SMNVEV in the germline V gene (reference sequence). V was clipped by 6 bases and J by 7 bases; unmatched bases: 10. The CDR3 protein is CASRRAGTGGLGYTF. The CDR3, as DNA: TGTGCCAGCAGAAGAGCCGGGACAGGGGGTCTTGGCTACACCTTC.

The gene calls are TRBV7-8 and TRBJ1-5; possible D gene TRBD1, 6 bases. Between the trimmed V and J ends, which lost 0 bases and 7 bases, there was a span of 19 bases. This CDR3 comprises 17 residues. The V gene's germline CDR1 is SGHVS and CDR2 FQNEAQ. The CDR3, as DNA: TGTGCCAGCAGCTTAGCGGGAGCATGGGGGCAGGAACAGCCCCAGCATTTT. The encoded protein is CASSLAGAWGQEQPQHF.

The J gene is TRBJ1-5, the V gene TRBV19, with 10 bases identical to TRBD1. V was pared by 3 bases and J by 6 bases, with 11 bases of the junction left unmatched. From germline, CDR1 is LNHDA and CDR2 SQIVND (reference sequence). This CDR3 has 17 amino acids. The CDR3 spells CASSIGSDRGYGQPQHF. The CDR3 DNA sequence: TGTGCCAGTAGTATTGGTTCGGACAGGGGGTACGGTCAGCCCCAGCATTTT.

The chain joins TRBV7-9 to TRBJ2-7; 9 positions match TRBD2. V was pared by 5 bases and J by 6 bases, with 8 bases of the junction left unmatched. This CDR3 is built from 14 residues. CDR1 is SEHNR, CDR2 FQNEAQ, per germline (reference sequence). In DNA form, the CDR3 reads TGTGCCAGCAGCCCGACGGGACTAGCCTCCGAGCAGTACTTC. Encoded protein: CASSPTGLASEQYF.

The V call is TRBV11-2, the J call TRBJ2-5, with D hard to call. This CDR3 comprises 13 residues. Germline V lookup: CDR1 SGHAT, CDR2 FQNNGV. The ends were cut back, 1 base at V and 1 base at J, with 4 bases in the middle. This CDR3 is CASSLALQETQYF. CDR3 DNA sequence: TGTGCCAGCAGCTTAGCCCTCCAAGAGACCCAGTACTTC.

The J gene is TRBJ2-1, the V gene TRBV15; D is ambiguous. Trimming cost V 0 bases and J 0 bases, with 12 bases left between them. CDR3 length: 17 amino acids. Per the germline V gene, CDR1 is LNHNV and CDR2 is YYDKDF (reference sequence). Here the CDR3 reads CATSREARTLSYNEQFF. The CDR3 DNA reads as TGTGCCACCAGCAGAGAAGCTAGGACCCTCTCCTACAATGAGCAGTTCTTC.

A note on this clone: Other nucleotide sequences in the sample specify the same CDR3. This chain joins TRBV14 and TRBJ1-1; D not certain. The CDR3 consists of 13 residues. The V end was cut by 1 base, the J end by 3 bases, with 6 bases between. Germline lookup yields CDR1 SGHDN and CDR2 FVKESK. In DNA form, the CDR3 reads TGTGCCAGCAGCCAAGGGCTCGACACTGAAGCTTTCTTT. Translated: CASSQGLDTEAFF.

Of note for this clone: This sample includes further DNA sequences coding for the same CDR3. The chain couples TRBV7-3 to TRBJ2-1, with 7 bases fitting TRBD1. Trimming cost V 3 bases and J 0 bases; bases outside gene matches: 2. Germline V gene sequence: CDR1 SGHTA, CDR2 FQGTGA. The CDR3 spans 15 residues. CDR3 sequence: CASSFSGGSYNEQFF. The CDR3 DNA is TGTGCCAGCAGCTTTTCAGGGGGCTCCTACAATGAGCAGTTCTTC.

This chain connects TRBV7-9 to TRBJ2-5, with a possible D match to TRBD1 (5 bases). V lost 7 bases, J lost 2 bases, and 17 bases lay in between. The V gene's germline CDR1 is SEHNR and CDR2 FQNEAQ (reference sequence). The CDR3 length is 15 residues. In DNA form, the CDR3 reads TGTGCCAGCACCCACCTGCAGGGTGGGCAAGAGACCCAGTACTTC. Amino acid sequence: CASTHLQGGQETQYF.

This chain uses TRBV2 with TRBJ2-3, with D possibly TRBD2 on 6 matching bases. V was shortened by 8 bases and J by 0 bases, with 15 bases between the two germline ends. The length of the CDR3 is 15 residues. Germline-derived CDR1 and CDR2 are SNHLY and FYNNEI. Here the CDR3 reads CASRSQGLSTDTQYF. CDR3 coding DNA: TGTGCCAGCCGTTCCCAGGGACTGAGCACAGATACGCAGTATTTT.

V is TRBV28 and J is TRBJ1-2; no definite D call. The CDR3 loop spans 12 amino acids. Germline V gene data show CDR1 as MDHEN and CDR2 as SYDVKM. With 4 bases removed from V and 8 bases from J, the gap between germline ends came to 11 bases. As DNA, the CDR3 is TGTGCCAGCAGTTCCTCCTTCTCCGGCTACACCTTC. It yields the protein CASSSSFSGYTF.